Each of the 10 T cell receptor beta chains below was sequenced from the same sample in a study of cytomegalovirus exposure and HLA in healthy donors (dated by TCRdb to between 2016 and 2019). Library preparation used the immunoSEQ multiplex PCR assay. A mixture of 60 forward primers for TCR Vbeta segments and 13 reverse primers for TCR Jbeta segments was used in the multiplex PCR. TCRdb obtained this table from immuneACCESS and retained in-frame rearrangements with V and J assigned. These tables miss some clones; where compared with another copy, unresolved V genes account for less than half of the shortfall, and the remainder is unexplained. Across this sample there are around 190,000 clones, with 70% to 85% seen only once. Of the sample, 4.4% is held by the ten largest clones. Sequencing was done on a sample of PBMCs. All receptors derive from a woman aged 25 to 45 in good health and CMV-seropositive.

This clone appeared a few times. The chain recombines TRBV2 with TRBJ2-1; 9 nucleotides line up with TRBD1. The CDR3 spans 15 residues. After removal of 7 bases from V and 7 bases from J, the junction contained 11 bases not matched to a gene. CDR1 and CDR2 (germline): SNHLY, FYNNEI. CDR3 amino acids: CASTPGQGGWNEQFF. CDR3 DNA sequence: TGTGCCAGCACCCCGGGACAGGGAGGGTGGAATGAGCAGTTCTTC.

The chain couples TRBV5-5 to TRBJ1-2, with D possibly TRBD1 on 5 matching bases. This CDR3 has 16 residues. CDR1 is SGHKS, CDR2 YYEKEE, per germline (reference sequence). V lost 2 bases, J lost 4 bases, and 18 bases lay in between. CDR3 sequence: CASSFSPSTAFYGYTF. The CDR3 DNA reads as TGTGCCAGCAGCTTTTCCCCCTCGACAGCCTTCTATGGCTACACCTTC.

The rearrangement uses TRBV27 and TRBJ1-1; D call uncertain. The V and J ends lost 6 bases and 3 bases respectively, with 23 bases between them. Germline values: CDR1 MNHEY, CDR2 SMNVEV (reference sequence). The CDR3 has 17 residues. CDR3 coding DNA: TGTGCCAGCAGCCCGGAGGAGGTGAGGATCCTGGACACTGAAGCTTTCTTT. Protein sequence: CASSPEEVRILDTEAFF.

J is TRBJ2-7 and V is TRBV6-5; unclear D gene. Germline loops: CDR1 MNHEY, CDR2 SVGAGI. The CDR3 sequence is 14 residues long. Trimming stripped 0 bases from V and 2 bases from J, with 8 bases between. The CDR3 sequence: CASSYSSSTYEQYF. The CDR3 bases are TGTGCCAGCAGTTACTCTAGCAGTACCTACGAGCAGTACTTC.

This rearrangement joins TRBV11-2 to TRBJ1-6; 7 positions agree with TRBD1. Germline CDR1 and CDR2: SGHAT and FQNNGV. The length of the CDR3 is 14 residues. Losses at the gene ends were 2 bases for V and 14 bases for J; bases not matched to a gene: 9. The CDR3 loop is CASSLLQGVSALHF. CDR3 sequence (DNA): TGTGCCAGCAGCTTACTTCAGGGGGTATCGGCCCTCCACTTT.

This rearrangement joins TRBV5-4 to TRBJ1-3; D perhaps matches TRBD1 (5 bases). Germline V gene lookup returns CDR1 SGHNT and CDR2 YYREEE (reference sequence). The length of the CDR3 is 14 residues. V dropped 7 bases and J dropped 0 bases, with 11 bases sitting between them. The CDR3 sequence: CASQDSSSGNTIYF. The CDR3 bases are TGTGCCAGCCAAGACAGTTCCTCTGGAAACACCATATATTTT.

This clone was seen only a few times. The genes are TRBV7-8 and TRBJ1-6; a weak D match, TRBD1 (6 bases). V lost 0 bases, J lost 7 bases, and 16 bases lay in between. CDR3 length: 17 residues. In germline, CDR1 is SGHVS, CDR2 FQNEAQ. The CDR3 bases are TGTGCCAGCAGCTTAGCCCCTCTGGGGGCAGGGAATTCACCCCTCCACTTT. It yields the protein CASSLAPLGAGNSPLHF.

The chain has TRBV5-6 and TRBJ2-5; possibly TRBD2 for D (5 bases). Between the trimmed V and J ends, which lost 3 bases and 2 bases, there was a span of 11 bases. The CDR3 is made up of 14 amino acids. Germline CDR1 is SGHDT and CDR2 is YYEEEE. Here the CDR3 DNA reads TGTGCCAGCAGCTATGGAGGACCACAAGAGACCCAGTACTTC. Protein product: CASSYGGPQETQYF.

J is TRBJ2-3 and V is TRBV28; TRBD1 might be the D (6 bases). The length of the CDR3 is 16 residues. Trimming took 5 bases from V and 3 from J, leaving 18 bases between them. Germline values: CDR1 MDHEN, CDR2 SYDVKM. CDR3 loop: CASSLLQGSPTDTQYF. The CDR3 DNA is TGTGCCAGCAGTCTCCTACAGGGTTCCCCAACAGATACGCAGTATTTT.

This chain joins TRBV6-5 and TRBJ2-7; D remains unclear. From germline, CDR1 is MNHEY and CDR2 SVGAGI. This CDR3 is built from 14 residues. V lost 5 bases to trimming and J lost 2 bases, with 13 bases between them. In DNA, the CDR3 is TGTGCCAGCAGTGGCCTCCCTCAACCCTACGAGCAGTACTTC. It codes for CASSGLPQPYEQYF.